Presented here are 26 T cell receptor beta chains from one specimen sequenced in a study of blood T cell repertoires in COVID-19. Clones were read by immunoSEQ multiplex PCR, and TCRdb kept only the in-frame ones, dropping some. The top ten hold approximately 8.7% of the sample, which has 150,000 to 200,000 clones, about 81% seen once. The sample taken for sequencing was peripheral blood. The receptors here all came from a woman between 65 and 79 years old with acute or convalescent COVID-19.

The J gene is TRBJ2-1, the V gene TRBV12-1; TRBD2, the table's D call, lacks a check against the DNA. TRBV12-1 corresponds to a pseudogene. The CDR3 is 20 amino acids. DNA for the CDR3: TGTGCCAGCAGCTTCTCGCCGGGACTAGCGGGTACCTTCGCGAGCTATGAGCAGTTCTTC. This sequence encodes CASSFSPGLAGTFASYEQFF.

V and J are TRBV28 and TRBJ1-6; a possible D gene is TRBD1 (5 bases). This CDR3 region has 12 residues. Germline lookup yields CDR1 MDHEN and CDR2 SYDVKM. The V gene lost 10 bases and the J gene lost 14 bases, with 18 bases spanning the gap. CDR3 DNA: TGTGCCACTACAGGCCGCCTGGGGACCCTCCACTTT. Translation gives CATTGRLGTLHF.

The chain is built from TRBV7-9 and TRBJ2-2; D is undetermined. The CDR3 has 14 amino acids. Germline CDR1 SEHNR, CDR2 FQNEAQ (reference sequence). V was shortened by 1 base and J by 9 bases, with 12 bases between the two germline ends. CDR3 sequence (DNA): TGTGCCAGCAGCTTAGTAGGTACAGCTTGGGAGCTGTTTTTT. It specifies CASSLVGTAWELFF.

The chain employs TRBV5-1 and TRBJ2-3, with 13 bases matching TRBD2. The CDR3 spans 17 residues. V lost 0 bases, J lost 4 bases, and 5 bases stayed unmatched. Germline V gene data show CDR1 as SGHRS and CDR2 as YFSETQ. The CDR3 sequence is CASSLGGLAGWPDTQYF. As DNA, the CDR3 is TGCGCCAGCAGCTTGGGGGGACTAGCGGGGTGGCCAGATACGCAGTATTTT.

The chain uses TRBV11-2 and TRBJ2-7, with no clear D. Between the trimmed V and J ends, which lost 1 base and 6 bases, there was a span of 16 bases. This CDR3 has 15 residues. CDR1 is SGHAT, CDR2 FQNNGV, per germline. CDR3 nucleotide sequence: TGTGCCAGCAGCTTAGGGGCCGCGCCAAGTAGCGAGCAGTACTTC. Translated: CASSLGAAPSSEQYF. Supplemented by reference TRBV11-2 and TRBJ2-7, the full variable domain reads EAGVAQSPRYKIIEKRQSVAFWCNPISGHATLYWYQQILGQGPKLLIQFQNNGVVDDSQLPKDRFSAERLKGVDSTLKIQPAKLEDSAVYLCASSLGAAPSSEQYFGPGTRLTVT.

In DNA, the CDR3 is TGTGCCATCAGTGGCGTGGGCGGACAGTCAGATACGCAGTATTTT. This translates into CAISGVGGQSDTQYF. This chain uses TRBV10-3 with TRBJ2-3; possibly TRBD1 for D (6 bases). In germline, CDR1 is ENHRY, CDR2 SYGVKD. The V and J ends lost 4 bases and 4 bases respectively, with 15 bases between them. This CDR3 has 15 residues.

The chain is built from TRBV3-1 (or the pseudogene TRBV3-2) and TRBJ2-2; TRBD2 is a possible D gene (5 bases). Between the trimmed V and J ends, which lost 3 bases and 6 bases, there was a span of 11 bases. Germline CDR1 and CDR2: LGHDT and YNNKEL (reference sequence). This CDR3 comprises 14 residues. The CDR3 sequence is CASSQDLDPGELFF. CDR3 DNA sequence: TGTGCCAGCAGCCAGGACTTAGACCCCGGGGAGCTGTTTTTT.

V is TRBV28 and J is TRBJ1-6; 10 nucleotides match TRBD1. Trimming at V came to 6 bases and at J to 14 bases, leaving 10 bases not matched to a gene. Per the germline V gene, CDR1 is MDHEN and CDR2 is SYDVKM. The CDR3 runs to 14 residues. CDR3 nucleotide sequence: TGTGCCAGCAGACCGGGACAGGGGACCCGGACCCTCCACTTT. Translation gives CASRPGQGTRTLHF.

This chain joins TRBV20-1 and TRBJ1-2, with 12 bases that match TRBD1. The junction had 5 bases not matched to a gene; V was cut back by 3 bases and J by 9 bases. The CDR3 has 13 residues. The germline CDR1 and CDR2 sequences are DFQATT and SNEGSKA (reference sequence). CDR3 bases: TGCAGTGCTAGTCATGGGACAGGGGGCCGCTACACCTTC. Amino acid sequence: CSASHGTGGRYTF.

This clone has just one count. This sequence joins TRBV4-2 and TRBJ1-2; 7 bases align to TRBD1. CDR1 and CDR2 from the germline V gene are LGHNA and YNFKEQ. The length of the CDR3 is 15 residues. V lost 1 base and J lost 4; bases outside the gene matches: 6. The CDR3 bases are TGTGCCAGCAGCCAAGTAGGGGGCGCATCCTATGGCTACACCTTC. It is translated as CASSQVGGASYGYTF.

This clone came up once. The chain couples TRBV5-8 to TRBJ2-3; 13 nucleotides align to TRBD2. The length of the CDR3 is 17 residues. Per the germline V gene, CDR1 is SGHTS and CDR2 is YDEGEE. After removal of 3 bases from V and 5 bases from J, the junction contained 9 bases not matched to a gene. The CDR3 here is CASSWMRTSGSEDTQYF. CDR3 in DNA: TGTGCCAGCAGCTGGATGCGGACTAGCGGGAGTGAAGATACGCAGTATTTT.

The CDR3 loop is CASSLRNSNQPQHF. The CDR3 DNA reads TGTGCCAGCAGTTTGCGGAATAGCAATCAGCCCCAGCATTTT. The chain is built from TRBV28 and TRBJ1-5; D unresolved. CDR3 length equals 14 residues. Germline CDR1 is MDHEN and CDR2 is SYDVKM. Trimming removed 3 bases at V and 0 bases at J, with 6 bases between.

V usage is TRBV15 and J usage is TRBJ1-2, with TRBD1 identical over 8 bases. From germline, CDR1 is LNHNV and CDR2 YYDKDF (reference sequence). J was trimmed by 8 bases and V by 4 bases; bases with no gene match: 12. The CDR3 has 15 amino acids. This CDR3 is CATSIGQGRVMGYTF. DNA for the CDR3: TGTGCCACCAGCATCGGACAGGGACGGGTGATGGGCTACACCTTC.

The V and J genes are TRBV3-1 (or the pseudogene TRBV3-2) and TRBJ2-3; 8 bases fit TRBD2. The germline V gene encodes CDR1 LGHDT and CDR2 YNNKEL (reference sequence). V lost 0 bases and J lost 0; bases outside the gene matches: 2. CDR3 length equals 16 residues. The CDR3 DNA reads as TGTGCCAGCAGCCAAGAGCCTAGCGGGAGCACAGATACGCAGTATTTT. Translating it yields CASSQEPSGSTDTQYF.

The rearrangement uses TRBV19 and TRBJ2-2, with D possibly being TRBD1 (5 bases). The germline V gene encodes CDR1 LNHDA and CDR2 SQIVND (reference sequence). Trimming took off 0 bases at V and 8 bases at J, with 7 bases between the two ends. This CDR3 is 13 amino acids long. The CDR3 loop reads CASSIDQGGELFF. The CDR3 region has the DNA TGTGCCAGTAGTATAGATCAGGGAGGGGAGCTGTTTTTT.

This clone was found a few times. The J gene is TRBJ2-7, the V gene TRBV18, with a possible D match to TRBD2 (5 bases). The CDR3 totals 15 residues. Trimming took off 0 bases at V and 2 bases at J, with 11 bases between the two ends. The germline CDR1 and CDR2 sequences are KGHSH and LQKENI. CDR3 DNA: TGTGCCAGCTCACCACCTTCGGACTCCGCCTACGAGCAGTACTTC. As protein: CASSPPSDSAYEQYF.

The V and J genes are TRBV27 and TRBJ2-1; tentatively, D is TRBD2 (5 bases). Per germline, CDR1 MNHEY and CDR2 SMNVEV (reference sequence). The CDR3 contains 16 residues. The ends were cut back, 5 bases at V and 5 bases at J, with 19 bases in the middle. CDR3 bases: TGTGCCAGCAGTCCCATCCTAGCATCGATCAACAATGAGCAGTTCTTC. It encodes CASSPILASINNEQFF.

For the CDR3, the DNA is TGTGCCAGCAGCGCCAACGCTAGGGGCTCTACAGATACGCAGTATTTT. It codes for CASSANARGSTDTQYF. The rearrangement links TRBV9 to TRBJ2-3; D is perhaps TRBD1 (5 bases). This CDR3 is built from 16 residues. The germline CDR1 and CDR2 sequences are SGDLS and YYNGEE. V was pared by 3 bases and J by 3 bases, with 17 bases between.

DNA of the CDR3: TGTGCCAGCTCGGGGGACAGTGAAGCTTTCTTT. Its protein product is CASSGDSEAFF. This chain uses TRBV18 with TRBJ1-1; TRBD1 agrees at 7 bases. Germline V gives CDR1 KGHSH, CDR2 LQKENI. The trim removed 6 bases at V and 7 bases at J, leaving 2 bases unmatched. This CDR3 has 11 amino acids.

This rearrangement joins TRBV6-6 to TRBJ2-7, with TRBD1 matching over 12 bases. J was trimmed by 4 bases and V by 6 bases; bases with no gene match: 7. This CDR3 spans 15 amino acids. Germline CDR1 and CDR2: MNHNY and SVGAGI (reference sequence). CDR3 loop: CASRSPGQGAYEQYF. In DNA, the CDR3 is TGTGCCAGCAGGTCTCCGGGACAGGGGGCGTACGAGCAGTACTTC.

The chain carries TRBV7-9 and TRBJ2-7; D is unclear. The CDR3 consists of 14 residues. Germline V gene lookup returns CDR1 SEHNR and CDR2 FQNEAQ (reference sequence). V lost 0 bases to trimming and J lost 7 bases, with 13 bases between them. DNA of the CDR3: TGTGCCAGCAGCTTAGCTGAGTCCACCGGGGAGCAGTACTTC. Translated, it gives CASSLAESTGEQYF. Full variable domain (rest looked up from reference TRBV7-9 and TRBJ2-7): DTGVSQNPRHKITKRGQNVTFRCDPISEHNRLYWYRQTLGQGPEFLTYFQNEAQLEKSRLLSDRFSAERPKGSFSTLEIQRTEQGDSAMYLCASSLAESTGEQYFGPGTRLTVT.

V and J are TRBV6-2 or TRBV6-3 and TRBJ1-2; D is unclear. CDR1 is MNHEY and CDR2 is SVGEGT in the germline V gene. The CDR3 is made up of 13 amino acids. Trimming shortened V by 5 bases and J by 7 bases, and 14 bases separated the two germline ends. This CDR3 is CASSALRSGGYTF. For the CDR3, the DNA is TGTGCCAGCAGTGCTCTTAGGAGCGGTGGCTACACCTTC.

V and J are TRBV11-2 and TRBJ2-1; 10 bases fit TRBD2. The CDR3 has 17 residues. Looked up from germline, CDR1 is SGHAT and CDR2 is FQNNGV. V shed 5 bases and J 5 bases; nucleotides not matched to a gene: 12. CDR3 in amino acids: CASSQYRLAGHHNEQFF. DNA for the CDR3: TGTGCCAGCAGCCAATATCGACTAGCGGGCCACCACAATGAGCAGTTCTTC.

This clone was seen a single time. V usage is TRBV7-9 and J usage is TRBJ2-2; 9 nucleotides agree with TRBD1. J lost 5 bases, V lost 5 bases, and 6 bases had no gene match. The CDR3 runs 15 residues. Germline V gene sequence: CDR1 SEHNR, CDR2 FQNEAQ (reference sequence). CDR3 sequence: CASSLGQGATGELFF. CDR3 in DNA: TGTGCCAGCAGCCTGGGACAGGGAGCTACCGGGGAGCTGTTTTTT.

The chain uses TRBV30 and TRBJ1-1; 7 nucleotides agree with TRBD1. With 4 bases clipped from V and 1 base from J, the junction kept 6 bases outside the gene matches. The germline V gene encodes CDR1 GTSNPN and CDR2 SVGIG (reference sequence). The CDR3 runs to 14 residues. The CDR3 loop is CAWMGTEKNTEAFF. CDR3 bases: TGTGCCTGGATGGGGACAGAAAAGAACACTGAAGCTTTCTTT.

A few counts support this clone. Here the CDR3 reads CASSAGTGRNYGYTF. The CDR3 DNA sequence: TGTGCCAGCAGCGCCGGTACAGGGCGTAACTATGGCTACACCTTC. This chain connects TRBV9 to TRBJ1-2, with a tentative D call TRBD1 (6 bases). This CDR3 is built from 15 residues. CDR1 and CDR2 (germline): SGDLS, YYNGEE. V lost 3 bases to trimming and J lost 1 base, with 13 bases between them.